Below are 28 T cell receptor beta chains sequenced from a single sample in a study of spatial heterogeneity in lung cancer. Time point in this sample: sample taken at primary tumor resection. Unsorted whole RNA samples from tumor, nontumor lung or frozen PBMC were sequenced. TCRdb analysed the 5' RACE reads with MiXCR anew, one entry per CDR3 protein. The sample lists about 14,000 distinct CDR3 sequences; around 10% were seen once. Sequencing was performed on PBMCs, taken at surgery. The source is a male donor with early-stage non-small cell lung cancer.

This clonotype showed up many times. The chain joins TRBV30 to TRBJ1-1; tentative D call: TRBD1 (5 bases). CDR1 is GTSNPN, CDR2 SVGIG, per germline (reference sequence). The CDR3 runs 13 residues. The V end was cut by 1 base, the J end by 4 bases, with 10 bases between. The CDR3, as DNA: TGTGCCTGGAGTGGAGGTGGGGGCACTGAAGCTTTCTTT. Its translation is CAWSGGGGTEAFF.

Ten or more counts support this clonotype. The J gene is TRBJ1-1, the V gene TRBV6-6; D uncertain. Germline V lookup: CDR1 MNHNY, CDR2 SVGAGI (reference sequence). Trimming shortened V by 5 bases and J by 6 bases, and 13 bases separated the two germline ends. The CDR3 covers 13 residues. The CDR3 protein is CASSNSLNPEAFF. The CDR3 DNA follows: TGTGCCAGCAGTAATAGTCTCAACCCTGAAGCTTTCTTT.

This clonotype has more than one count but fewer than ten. The CDR3 loop is CASSLGLAGGPVRDTQYF. CDR3 DNA sequence: TGTGCCAGCAGTTTAGGGCTAGCGGGGGGCCCAGTGAGGGATACGCAGTATTTT. This chain links TRBV12-3 or TRBV12-4 with TRBJ2-3, with 11 bases identical to TRBD2. The CDR3 extends over 18 amino acids. The trim removed 1 base at V and 6 bases at J, leaving 12 bases unmatched.

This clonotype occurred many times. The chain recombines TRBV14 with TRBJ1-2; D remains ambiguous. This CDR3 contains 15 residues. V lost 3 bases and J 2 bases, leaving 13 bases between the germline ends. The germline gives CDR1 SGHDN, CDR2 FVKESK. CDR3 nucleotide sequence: TGTGCCAGCAGCCAGGGTAATGCGGGAAACTATGGCTACACCTTC. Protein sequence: CASSQGNAGNYGYTF.

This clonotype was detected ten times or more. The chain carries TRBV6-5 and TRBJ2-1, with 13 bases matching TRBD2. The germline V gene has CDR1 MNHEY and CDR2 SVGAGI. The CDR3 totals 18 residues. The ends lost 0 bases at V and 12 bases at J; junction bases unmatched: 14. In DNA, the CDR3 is TGTGCCAGCAGTTACTCCCGCCCGGGACTAGCGGGGCGGGTTGTGCAGTTCTTC. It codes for CASSYSRPGLAGRVVQFF.

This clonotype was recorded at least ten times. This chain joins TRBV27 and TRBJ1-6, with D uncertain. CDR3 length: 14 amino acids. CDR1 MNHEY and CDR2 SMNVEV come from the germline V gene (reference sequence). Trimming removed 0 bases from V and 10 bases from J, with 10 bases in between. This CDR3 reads CASSLSTLGSPLHF. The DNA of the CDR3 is TGTGCCAGCAGTTTATCGACACTTGGATCACCCCTCCACTTT.

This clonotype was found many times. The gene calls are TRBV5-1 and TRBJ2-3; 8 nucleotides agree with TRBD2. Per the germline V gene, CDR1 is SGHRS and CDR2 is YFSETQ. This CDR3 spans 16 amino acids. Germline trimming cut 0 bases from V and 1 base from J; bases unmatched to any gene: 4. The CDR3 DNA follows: TGCGCCAGCAGCTTGGCCAAGACTAGCGGCACAGATACGCAGTATTTT. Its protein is CASSLAKTSGTDTQYF.

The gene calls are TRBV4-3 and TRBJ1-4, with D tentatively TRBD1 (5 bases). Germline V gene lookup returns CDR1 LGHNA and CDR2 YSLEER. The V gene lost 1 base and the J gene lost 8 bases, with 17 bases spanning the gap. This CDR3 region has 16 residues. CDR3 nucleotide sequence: TGCGCCAGCAGCCAAGTCGCAGGGAAAGGTTCGGAAAAACTGTTTTTT. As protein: CASSQVAGKGSEKLFF.

CDR3 coding DNA: TGTGCCAGCAGCCCCCACTTACAGGCTTTCTACGAGCAGTACTTC. Translation: CASSPHLQAFYEQYF. This sequence joins TRBV14 and TRBJ2-7; possibly TRBD1 for D (5 bases). Trimming cost V 4 bases and J 3 bases, with 16 bases left between them. The CDR3 covers 15 residues. Germline V gives CDR1 SGHDN, CDR2 FVKESK.

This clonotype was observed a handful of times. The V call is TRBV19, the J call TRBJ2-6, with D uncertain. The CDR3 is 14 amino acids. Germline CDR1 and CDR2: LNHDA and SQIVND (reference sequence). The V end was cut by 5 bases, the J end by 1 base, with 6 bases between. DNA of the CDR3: TGTGCCAGTAGTTACCTGTCTGGGGCCAACGTCCTGACTTTC. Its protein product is CASSYLSGANVLTF.

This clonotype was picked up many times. The CDR3 region has the DNA TGTGCCAGTAGTAGTGAGGCTGCTAGGTGGGGTGAGCAGTTCTTC. Translated, it gives CASSSEAARWGEQFF. The gene calls are TRBV19 and TRBJ2-1; D gene ambiguous. Trimming cost V 4 bases and J 9 bases, with 19 bases left between them. The germline V gene encodes CDR1 LNHDA and CDR2 SQIVND (reference sequence). The CDR3 has 15 amino acids.

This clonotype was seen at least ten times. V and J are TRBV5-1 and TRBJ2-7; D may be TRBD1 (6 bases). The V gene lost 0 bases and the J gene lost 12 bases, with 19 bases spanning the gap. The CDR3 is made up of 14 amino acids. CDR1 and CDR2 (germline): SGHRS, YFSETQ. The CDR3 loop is CASSLAPTGPRPYF. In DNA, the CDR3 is TGCGCCAGCAGCTTGGCTCCGACAGGACCCCGCCCGTACTTC.

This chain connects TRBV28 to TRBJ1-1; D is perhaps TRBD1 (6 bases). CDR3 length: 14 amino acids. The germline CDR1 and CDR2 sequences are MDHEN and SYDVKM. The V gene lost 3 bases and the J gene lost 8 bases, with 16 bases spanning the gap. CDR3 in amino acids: CASSLMGGYAEAFF. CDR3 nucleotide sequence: TGTGCCAGCAGTTTGATGGGGGGCTATGCGGAAGCTTTCTTT.

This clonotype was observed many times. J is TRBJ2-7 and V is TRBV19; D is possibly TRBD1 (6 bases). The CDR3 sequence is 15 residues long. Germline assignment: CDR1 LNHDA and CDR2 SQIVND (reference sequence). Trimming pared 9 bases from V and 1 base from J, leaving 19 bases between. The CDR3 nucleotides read TGTGCCAGCCCCCATCACAGGGACCCTTCCTACGAGCAGTACTTC. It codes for CASPHHRDPSYEQYF.

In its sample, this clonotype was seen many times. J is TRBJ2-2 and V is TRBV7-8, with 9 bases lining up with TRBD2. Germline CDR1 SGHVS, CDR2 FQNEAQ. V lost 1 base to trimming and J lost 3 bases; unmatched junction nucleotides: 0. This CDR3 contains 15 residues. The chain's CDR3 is CASSLVAGDTGELFF. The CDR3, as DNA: TGTGCCAGCAGCTTAGTAGCGGGAGACACCGGGGAGCTGTTTTTT.

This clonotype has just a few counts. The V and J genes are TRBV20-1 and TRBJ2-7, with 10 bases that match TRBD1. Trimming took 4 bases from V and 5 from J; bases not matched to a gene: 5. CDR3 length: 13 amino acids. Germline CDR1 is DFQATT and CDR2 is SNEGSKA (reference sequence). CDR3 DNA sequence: TGCAGTGCTAAGGGGACAGGGGACCACGAGCAGTACTTC. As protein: CSAKGTGDHEQYF.

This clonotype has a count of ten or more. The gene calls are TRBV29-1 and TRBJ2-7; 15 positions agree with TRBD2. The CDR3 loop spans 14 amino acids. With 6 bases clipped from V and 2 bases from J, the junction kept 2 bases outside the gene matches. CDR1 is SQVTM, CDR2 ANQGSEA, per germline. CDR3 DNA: TGCAGCGTCGGGACTAGCGGGAGGCCCTACGAGCAGTACTTC. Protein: CSVGTSGRPYEQYF.

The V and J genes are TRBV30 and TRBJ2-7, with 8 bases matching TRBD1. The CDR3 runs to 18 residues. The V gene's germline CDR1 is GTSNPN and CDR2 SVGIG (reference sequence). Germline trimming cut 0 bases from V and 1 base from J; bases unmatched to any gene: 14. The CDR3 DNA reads TGTGCCTGGAGTGTACCCGGGACAGGTAACACTCGGTCCTACGAGCAGTACTTC. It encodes CAWSVPGTGNTRSYEQYF.

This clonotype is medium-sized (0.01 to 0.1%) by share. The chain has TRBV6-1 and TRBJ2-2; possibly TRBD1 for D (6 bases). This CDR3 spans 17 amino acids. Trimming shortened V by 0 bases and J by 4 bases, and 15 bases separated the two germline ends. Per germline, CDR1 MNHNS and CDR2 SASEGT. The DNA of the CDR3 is TGTGCCAGCAGTGAAGCCCTACAGGGAGTCGGCACCGGGGAGCTGTTTTTT. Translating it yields CASSEALQGVGTGELFF.

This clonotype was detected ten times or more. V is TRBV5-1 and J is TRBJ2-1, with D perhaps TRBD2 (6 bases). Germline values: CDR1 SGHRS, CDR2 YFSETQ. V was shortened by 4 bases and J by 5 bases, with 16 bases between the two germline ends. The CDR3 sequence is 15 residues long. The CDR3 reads CASSIIAEANNEQFF. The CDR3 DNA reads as TGCGCCAGCAGCATTATAGCGGAGGCGAACAATGAGCAGTTCTTC.

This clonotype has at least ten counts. DNA for the CDR3: TGTGCCAGCAGCTTAGATCTCCCAACTAGCGGGAGACCCTACGAGCAGTACTTC. Protein sequence: CASSLDLPTSGRPYEQYF. The chain carries TRBV11-2 and TRBJ2-7, with 11 bases fitting TRBD2. This CDR3 comprises 18 residues. Germline-derived CDR1 and CDR2 are SGHAT and FQNNGV. After removal of 0 bases from V and 2 bases from J, the junction contained 9 bases not matched to a gene.

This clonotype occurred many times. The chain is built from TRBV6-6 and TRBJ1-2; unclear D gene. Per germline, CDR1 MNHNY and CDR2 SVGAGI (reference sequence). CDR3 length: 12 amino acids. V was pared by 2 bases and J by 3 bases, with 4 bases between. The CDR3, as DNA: TGTGCCAGCAGTTACCTAGACTATGGCTACACCTTC. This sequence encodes CASSYLDYGYTF.

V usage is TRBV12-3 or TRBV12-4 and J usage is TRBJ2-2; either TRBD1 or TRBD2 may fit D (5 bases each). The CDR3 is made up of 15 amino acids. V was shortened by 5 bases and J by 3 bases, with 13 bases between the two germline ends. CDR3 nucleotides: TGTGCCAGCAGTCCCCCAGGGAGATACACCGGGGAGCTGTTTTTT. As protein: CASSPPGRYTGELFF.

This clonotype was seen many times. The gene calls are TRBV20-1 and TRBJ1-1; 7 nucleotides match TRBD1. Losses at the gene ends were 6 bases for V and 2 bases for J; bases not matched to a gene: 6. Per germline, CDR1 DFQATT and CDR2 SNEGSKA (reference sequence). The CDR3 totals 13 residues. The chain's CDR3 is CSAKGTANTEAFF. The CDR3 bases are TGCAGTGCAAAGGGGACAGCAAACACTGAAGCTTTCTTT.

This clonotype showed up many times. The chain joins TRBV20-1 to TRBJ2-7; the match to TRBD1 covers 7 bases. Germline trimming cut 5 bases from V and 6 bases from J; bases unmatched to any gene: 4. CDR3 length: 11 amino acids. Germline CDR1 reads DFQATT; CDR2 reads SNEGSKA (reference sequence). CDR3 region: CSALQGSEQYF. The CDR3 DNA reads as TGCAGTGCTCTACAGGGGAGCGAGCAGTACTTC.

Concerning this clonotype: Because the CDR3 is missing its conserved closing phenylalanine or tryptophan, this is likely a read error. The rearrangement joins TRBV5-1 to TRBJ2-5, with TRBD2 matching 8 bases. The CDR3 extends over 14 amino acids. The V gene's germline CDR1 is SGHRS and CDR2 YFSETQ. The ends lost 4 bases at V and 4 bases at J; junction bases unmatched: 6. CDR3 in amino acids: CASSLRTSTETQYI. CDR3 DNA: TGCGCCAGCAGCCTAAGGACTAGCACAGAGACCCAGTACATC.

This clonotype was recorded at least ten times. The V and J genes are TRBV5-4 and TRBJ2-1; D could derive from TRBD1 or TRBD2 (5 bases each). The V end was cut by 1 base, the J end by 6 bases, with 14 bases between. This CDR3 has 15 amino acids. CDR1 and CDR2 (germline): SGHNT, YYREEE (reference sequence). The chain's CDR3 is CASSLKSRDPNEQFF. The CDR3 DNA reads TGTGCCAGCAGCTTGAAGAGCAGGGACCCCAATGAGCAGTTCTTC.

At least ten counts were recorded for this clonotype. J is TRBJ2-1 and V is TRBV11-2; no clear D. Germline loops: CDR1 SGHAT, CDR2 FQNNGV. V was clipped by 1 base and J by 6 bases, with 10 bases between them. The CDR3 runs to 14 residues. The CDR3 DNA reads TGTGCCAGCAGCTTAGTATCCCCCGTCAATGAGCAGTTCTTC. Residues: CASSLVSPVNEQFF. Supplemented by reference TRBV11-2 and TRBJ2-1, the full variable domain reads EAGVAQSPRYKIIEKRQSVAFWCNPISGHATLYWYQQILGQGPKLLIQFQNNGVVDDSQLPKDRFSAERLKGVDSTLKIQPAKLEDSAVYLCASSLVSPVNEQFFGPGTRLTVL.